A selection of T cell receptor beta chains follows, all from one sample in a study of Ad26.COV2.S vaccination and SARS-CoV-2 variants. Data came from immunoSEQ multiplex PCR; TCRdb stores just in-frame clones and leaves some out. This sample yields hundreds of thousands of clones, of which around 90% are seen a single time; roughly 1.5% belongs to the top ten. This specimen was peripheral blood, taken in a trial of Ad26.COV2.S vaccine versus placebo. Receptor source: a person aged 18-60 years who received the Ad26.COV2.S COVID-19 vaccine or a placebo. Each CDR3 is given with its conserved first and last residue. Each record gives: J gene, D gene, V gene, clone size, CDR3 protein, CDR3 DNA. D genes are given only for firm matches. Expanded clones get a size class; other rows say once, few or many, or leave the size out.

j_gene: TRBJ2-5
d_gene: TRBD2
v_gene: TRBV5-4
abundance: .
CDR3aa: CASSTRLAGTETQYF
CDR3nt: TGTGCCAGCAGCACCCGACTAGCGGGGACAGAGACCCAGTACTTC

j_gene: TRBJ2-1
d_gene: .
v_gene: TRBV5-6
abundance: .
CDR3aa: CASSLGPSGGWQFF
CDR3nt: TGTGCCAGCAGCTTGGGACCCTCTGGGGGGTGGCAGTTCTTC

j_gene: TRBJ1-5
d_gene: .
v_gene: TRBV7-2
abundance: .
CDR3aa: CASSLVSMGNQPQHF
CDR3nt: TGTGCCAGCAGCTTAGTTAGCATGGGCAATCAGCCCCAGCATTTT

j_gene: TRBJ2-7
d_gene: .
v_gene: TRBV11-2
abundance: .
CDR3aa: CASSWDTYEQYF
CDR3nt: TGTGCCAGCAGCTGGGACACTTACGAGCAGTACTTC

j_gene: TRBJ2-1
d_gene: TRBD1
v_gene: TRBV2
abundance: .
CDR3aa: CASSWDRASYNEQFF
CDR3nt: TGTGCCAGCAGCTGGGACAGGGCCTCCTACAATGAGCAGTTCTTC

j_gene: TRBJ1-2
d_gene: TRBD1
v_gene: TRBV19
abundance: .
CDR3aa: CASSFPDRDLGGYTF
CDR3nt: TGTGCCAGTAGTTTCCCGGACAGGGACCTAGGTGGCTACACCTTC

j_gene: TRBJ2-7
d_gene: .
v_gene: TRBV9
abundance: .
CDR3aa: CASSVEPLGLLGDEQYF
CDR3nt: TGTGCCAGCAGCGTAGAGCCCTTGGGCCTCCTCGGAGACGAGCAGTACTTC

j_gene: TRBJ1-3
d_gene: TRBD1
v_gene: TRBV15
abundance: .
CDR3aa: CATSRGLTGVSGNTIYF
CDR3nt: TGTGCCACCAGCAGAGGCCTCACAGGGGTTTCCGGAAACACCATATATTTT

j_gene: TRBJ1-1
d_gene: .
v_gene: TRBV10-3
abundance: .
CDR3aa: CAISESQGLNTEAFF
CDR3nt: TGTGCCATCAGTGAGTCGCAGGGGCTGAACACTGAAGCTTTCTTT

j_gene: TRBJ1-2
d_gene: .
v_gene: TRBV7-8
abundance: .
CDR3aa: CASSKQEAYGYTF
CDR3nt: TGTGCCAGCAGCAAACAGGAGGCCTATGGCTACACCTTC

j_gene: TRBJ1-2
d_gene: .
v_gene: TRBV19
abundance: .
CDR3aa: CASSIREYGYTF
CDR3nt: TGTGCCAGTAGCATAAGGGAATATGGCTACACCTTC

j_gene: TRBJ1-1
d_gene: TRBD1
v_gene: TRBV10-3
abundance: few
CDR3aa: CAIGPGQGPWKAFF
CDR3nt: TGTGCCATCGGGCCGGGACAGGGGCCCTGGAAAGCTTTCTTT

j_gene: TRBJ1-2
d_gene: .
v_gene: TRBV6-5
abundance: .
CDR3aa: CASSYSIMGSYGYTF
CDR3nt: TGTGCCAGCAGTTACTCGATTATGGGCAGTTATGGCTACACCTTC

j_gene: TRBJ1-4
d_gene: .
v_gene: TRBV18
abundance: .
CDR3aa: CASSPQETNEKLFF
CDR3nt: TGTGCCAGCTCACCACAGGAAACTAATGAAAAACTGTTTTTT

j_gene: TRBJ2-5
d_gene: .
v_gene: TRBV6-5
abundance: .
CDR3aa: CASRGETQYF
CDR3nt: TGTGCCAGCAGAGGAGAGACCCAGTACTTC

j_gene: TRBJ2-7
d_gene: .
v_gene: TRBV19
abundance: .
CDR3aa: CASSIRITYEQYF
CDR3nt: TGTGCCAGTAGTATAAGGATCACCTACGAGCAGTACTTC

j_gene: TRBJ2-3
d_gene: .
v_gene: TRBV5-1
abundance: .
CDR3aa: CASSLAGRSTDTQYF
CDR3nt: TGCGCCAGCAGCTTGGCAGGCAGGTCTACAGATACGCAGTATTTT

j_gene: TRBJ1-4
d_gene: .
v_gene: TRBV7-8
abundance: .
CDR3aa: CASSSSGGTGGNEKLFF
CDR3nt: TGTGCCAGCAGCTCGTCCGGGGGGACGGGGGGGAATGAAAAACTGTTTTTT

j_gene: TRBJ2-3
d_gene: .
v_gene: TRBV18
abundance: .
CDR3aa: CASSRQQGTGTDTQYF
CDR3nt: TGTGCCAGCTCACGACAACAGGGTACAGGCACAGATACGCAGTATTTT

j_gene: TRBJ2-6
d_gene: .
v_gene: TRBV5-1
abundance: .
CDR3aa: CASRQGDSDLSGANVLTF
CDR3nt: TGCGCCAGCAGGCAGGGGGACTCCGACCTCTCTGGGGCCAACGTCCTGACTTTC

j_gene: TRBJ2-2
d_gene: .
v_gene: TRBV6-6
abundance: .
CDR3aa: CASEERGNTGELFF
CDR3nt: TGTGCCAGCGAGGAACGGGGGAACACCGGGGAGCTGTTTTTT

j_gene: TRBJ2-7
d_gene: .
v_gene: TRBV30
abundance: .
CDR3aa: CAWTAGSGHYEQYF
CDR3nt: TGTGCCTGGACTGCGGGCTCAGGCCACTACGAGCAGTACTTC

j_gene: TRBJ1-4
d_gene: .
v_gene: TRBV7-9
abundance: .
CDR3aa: CASSLGNQKLFF
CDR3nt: TGTGCCAGCAGCTTAGGGAATCAAAAACTGTTTTTT

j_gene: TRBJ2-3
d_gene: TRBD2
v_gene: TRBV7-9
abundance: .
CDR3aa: CTPGGNSGRTDTQYF
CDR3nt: TGTACTCCGGGGGGGAATAGCGGGAGGACAGATACGCAGTATTTT

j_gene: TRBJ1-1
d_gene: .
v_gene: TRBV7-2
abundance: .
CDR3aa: CASSLAVGANTEAFF
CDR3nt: TGTGCCAGCAGCTTAGCAGTGGGGGCAAACACTGAAGCTTTCTTT

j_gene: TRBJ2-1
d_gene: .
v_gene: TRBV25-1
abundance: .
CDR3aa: CASSDRPYNEQFF
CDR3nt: TGTGCCAGCAGTGATCGACCCTACAATGAGCAGTTCTTC

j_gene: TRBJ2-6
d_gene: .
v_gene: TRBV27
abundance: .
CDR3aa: CASSFSGANVLTF
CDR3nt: TGTGCCAGCAGTTTCAGCGGGGCCAACGTCCTGACTTTC